Listed here is a single T cell receptor (beta chain). Its cognate antigen is unknown. Each CDR3 protein is one row after TCRdb ran MiXCR on the reads. Of about 920,000 distinct CDR3 sequences detected, around 32% appear once; the ten largest clones hold over 11%. The CDR3 contains 16 residues. The V gene's germline CDR1 is LNHDA and CDR2 SQIVND (reference sequence). V was shortened by 5 bases and J by 1 base, with 14 bases between the two germline ends. The data belong to a study of T cell repertoires in cytomegalovirus infection. Background on the study: HLA-B-restricted CMV epitopes that are well studied were used alongside recently identified HLA-C-restricted ones. Points from the study as a whole: The ex vivo response was dominated by HLA-C-restricted CMV-specific TCR beta clonotypes.

Specimen: cultured CD8+ T cells from PBMCs, collected from culture after CMV antigen stimulation. The source is a human donor in good health (CMV status not recorded). Some clones in this sample may be carry-over from other donors' samples. The rearrangement uses TRBV19 and TRBJ2-2; D is undetermined. The CDR3 sequence: CASSRRTEMNTGELFF. The CDR3 DNA reads TGTGCCAGTAGTCGGCGGACGGAGATGAACACCGGGGAGCTGTTTTTT. Full variable domain (outside the CDR3, taken from reference TRBV19 and TRBJ2-2): DGGITQSPKYLFRKEGQNVTLSCEQNLNHDAMYWYRQDPGQGLRLIYYSQIVNDFQKGDIAEGYSVSREKKESFPLTVTSAQKNPTAFYLCASSRRTEMNTGELFFGEGSRLTVL.